This T cell receptor (beta chain) was obtained from a study of blood T cells in healthy people across ages. Combining a sample-barcoded 5' primer with a J-beta primer mix, a second PCR ran for roughly 6 to 11 cycles. TCRdb itself ran the 5' RACE reads through MiXCR, one entry per CDR3 protein. The profile shows about 1.6 million distinct CDR3 sequences, roughly 30% of them singletons. This CDR3 comprises 17 residues. CDR1 is SGDLS and CDR2 is YYNGEE in the germline V gene. V shed 0 bases, J shed 7 bases, and the junction held 9 bases outside the gene matches. This clonotype was seen a handful of times.

Sequences were obtained from blood. V gene TRBV9 combines with J gene TRBJ2-1; 11 bases line up with TRBD2. The receptor comes from a woman under 40 in good health. CDR3 residues: CASSVGIAGGPGNEQFF. CDR3 DNA sequence: TGTGCCAGCAGCGTAGGGATAGCGGGAGGGCCGGGGAATGAGCAGTTCTTC.